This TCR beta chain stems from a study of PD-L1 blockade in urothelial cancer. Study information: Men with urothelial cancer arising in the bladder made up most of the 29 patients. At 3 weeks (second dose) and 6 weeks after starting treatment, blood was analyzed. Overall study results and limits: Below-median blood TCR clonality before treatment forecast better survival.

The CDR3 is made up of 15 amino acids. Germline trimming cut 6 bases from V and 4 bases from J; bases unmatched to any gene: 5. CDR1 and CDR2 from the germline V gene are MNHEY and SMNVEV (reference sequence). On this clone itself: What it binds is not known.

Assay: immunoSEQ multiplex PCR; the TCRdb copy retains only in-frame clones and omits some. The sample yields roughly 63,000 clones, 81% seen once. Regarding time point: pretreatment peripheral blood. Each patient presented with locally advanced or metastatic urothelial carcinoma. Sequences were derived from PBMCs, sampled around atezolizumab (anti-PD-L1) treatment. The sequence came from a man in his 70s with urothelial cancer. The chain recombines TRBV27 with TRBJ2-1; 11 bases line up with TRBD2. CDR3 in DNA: TGTGCCAGCAGGCTTCTAGCGGGGGGTTACAATGAGCAGTTCTTC. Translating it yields CASRLLAGGYNEQFF.